This TCR beta chain was observed in a study of T cell changes during pregnancy in multiple sclerosis. Only in-frame clones appear in the TCRdb table, and some are missing; sequencing was by immunoSEQ multiplex PCR. The sample lists over 15,000 clones, roughly 86% seen once, with about 9.1% in the top ten. Germline CDR1 is MNHNS and CDR2 is SASEGT. Trimming shortened V by 6 bases and J by 3 bases, and 14 bases separated the two germline ends. The CDR3 runs 15 residues. The sample holds one count of this clone. The rearrangement joins TRBV6-1 to TRBJ1-4, with D maybe TRBD1 (5 bases). The TCR comes from a female donor in good health, enrolled as a control in a pregnancy study. Sequenced material: CD8+ T cells from peripheral blood mononuclear cells, taken in the second trimester of pregnancy. The CDR3 here is CASRVGRVANEKLFF. The CDR3 DNA is TGTGCCAGCAGGGTCGGCAGGGTAGCTAATGAAAAACTGTTTTTT.